The sample holds many counts of the clone carrying this T cell receptor beta chain. Its target is not known. These data belong to a study of breast tumors, draining lymph nodes, adjacent tissues. Study observations and caveats: Data only fit, rather than demonstrated, lymph node origin of most tumor T cells. Tumor repertoires ranked between lymph nodes and nontumor tissue in diversity, with V and J gene preferences.

The lymph nodes were axillary draining lymph nodes from breast cancer patients. MiXCR, run by TCRdb on the multiplex PCR reads, gives a single entry per CDR3 protein. The table records 120,000 or so distinct CDR3 sequences, less than 20% of them present only once. This CDR3 contains 15 residues. Germline loops: CDR1 SGHVS, CDR2 FNYEAQ. With 5 bases removed from V and 3 bases from J, the gap between germline ends came to 16 bases. This TCR came from a female donor with breast cancer. Some clones in this sample may be carry-over from other donors' samples. Sequencing input: axillary lymph node tissue. This rearrangement joins TRBV7-6 to TRBJ2-5, with TRBD2 as a possible D gene (6 bases). CDR3 nucleotide sequence: TGTGCCAGCAGCAACACGGGACTGATGGAAGAGACCCAGTACTTC. Its translation is CASSNTGLMEETQYF.